Sequencing of this T cell receptor beta chain was carried out in a study of PD-1 blockade in classical Hodgkin lymphoma. CDR3 length: 13 amino acids. Germline-derived CDR1 and CDR2 are SGHVS and FNYEAQ. Trimming left V 4 bases short and J 4 bases short, with 10 bases between. The time point denotes: cycle 4 day 1 (C4D1), after less than 7 weeks of nivolumab. No patient escaped relapse after autologous stem cell transplantation, and brentuximab vedotin exposure varied. Sequencing used immunoSEQ multiplex PCR; TCRdb keeps in-frame clones, though not all of them. The sample has 110,000 or so clones, around 90% seen once; the top ten hold around 20%.

V gene TRBV7-6 combines with J gene TRBJ1-2; D gene unclear. The source material was peripheral blood mononuclear cells (PBMCs), sampled before the fourth cycle of nivolumab. This sequence originates from a human donor with classical Hodgkin lymphoma. CDR3 nucleotide sequence: TGTGCCAGCAGCTCGCAAGAGGGCTATGGCTACACCTTC. Translating it yields CASSSQEGYGYTF.